What follows describes a single TCR beta chain. The data originate from a study of blood T cells in healthy people across ages. Alongside a J-beta primer mix, a sample-barcoded 5' primer served in a second PCR lasting roughly 6 to 12 cycles. TCRdb re-analysed the 5' RACE reads in MiXCR, keeping a single row per CDR3 protein. The data hold around 800,000 distinct CDR3 sequences, with around 62% observed a single time. V was clipped by 0 bases and J by 3 bases; unmatched bases: 5. Germline V gives CDR1 DFQATT, CDR2 SNEGSKA (reference sequence). The CDR3 is made up of 14 amino acids. Sequenced sample: blood. The TCR comes from a man aged 30-40 years in good health. The chain joins TRBV20-1 to TRBJ2-7, with 7 bases lining up with TRBD1. The CDR3 here is CSARDRGQGYEQYF. CDR3 bases: TGCAGTGCTAGAGATAGGGGGCAGGGCTACGAGCAGTACTTC.